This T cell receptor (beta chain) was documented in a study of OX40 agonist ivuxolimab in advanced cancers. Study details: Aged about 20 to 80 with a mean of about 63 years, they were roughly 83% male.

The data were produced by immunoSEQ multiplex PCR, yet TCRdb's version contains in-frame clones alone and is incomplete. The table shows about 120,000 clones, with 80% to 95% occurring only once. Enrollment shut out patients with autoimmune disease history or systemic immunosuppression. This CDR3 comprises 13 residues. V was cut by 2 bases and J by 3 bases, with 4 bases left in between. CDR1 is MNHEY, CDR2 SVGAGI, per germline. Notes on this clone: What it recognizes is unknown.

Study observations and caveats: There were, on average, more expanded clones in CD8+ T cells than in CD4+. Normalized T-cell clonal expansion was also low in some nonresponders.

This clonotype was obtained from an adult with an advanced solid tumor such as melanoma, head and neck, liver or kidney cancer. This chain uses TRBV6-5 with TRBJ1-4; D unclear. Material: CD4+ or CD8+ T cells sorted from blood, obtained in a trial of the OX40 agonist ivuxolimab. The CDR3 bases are TGTGCCAGCAGTTACAGGGCTAATGAAAAACTGTTTTTT. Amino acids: CASSYRANEKLFF.